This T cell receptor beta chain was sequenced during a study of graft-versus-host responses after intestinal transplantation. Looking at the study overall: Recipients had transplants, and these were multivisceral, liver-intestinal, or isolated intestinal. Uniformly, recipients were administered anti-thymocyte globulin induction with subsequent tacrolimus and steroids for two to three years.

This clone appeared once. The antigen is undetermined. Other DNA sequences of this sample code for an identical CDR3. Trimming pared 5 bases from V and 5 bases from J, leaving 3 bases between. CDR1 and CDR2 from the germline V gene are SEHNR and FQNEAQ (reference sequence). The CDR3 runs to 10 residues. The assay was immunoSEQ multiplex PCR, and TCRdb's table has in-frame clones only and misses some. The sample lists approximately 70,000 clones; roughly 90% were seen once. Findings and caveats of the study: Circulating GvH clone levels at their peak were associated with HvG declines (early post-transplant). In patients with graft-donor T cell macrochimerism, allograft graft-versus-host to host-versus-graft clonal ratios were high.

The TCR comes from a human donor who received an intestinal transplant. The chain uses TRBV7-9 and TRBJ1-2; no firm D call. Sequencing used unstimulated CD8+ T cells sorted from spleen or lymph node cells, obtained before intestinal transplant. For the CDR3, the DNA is TGTGCCAGCAGCCTTTATGGCTACACCTTC. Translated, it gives CASSLYGYTF.